This T cell receptor beta chain is drawn from a study of T cell responses to AZD1222 COVID-19 vaccine. The table came from immunoSEQ multiplex PCR; TCRdb's copy has only in-frame clones and leaves some out. This table has around 160,000 clones, 82% appearing once. There are 12 residues in the CDR3. With V trimmed by 6 bases and J by 8 bases, 3 bases remained unmatched. Germline assignment: CDR1 SNHLY and CDR2 FYNNEI. The chain employs TRBV2 and TRBJ2-1, with TRBD1 identical over 8 bases. The source of this sequence is an adult in good health. Sequenced material: peripheral blood, taken on day 0 of MenACWY control vaccination. As DNA, the CDR3 is TGTGCCAGCAGGGCAGGGGGCGATGAGCAGTTCTTC. Translated: CASRAGGDEQFF.